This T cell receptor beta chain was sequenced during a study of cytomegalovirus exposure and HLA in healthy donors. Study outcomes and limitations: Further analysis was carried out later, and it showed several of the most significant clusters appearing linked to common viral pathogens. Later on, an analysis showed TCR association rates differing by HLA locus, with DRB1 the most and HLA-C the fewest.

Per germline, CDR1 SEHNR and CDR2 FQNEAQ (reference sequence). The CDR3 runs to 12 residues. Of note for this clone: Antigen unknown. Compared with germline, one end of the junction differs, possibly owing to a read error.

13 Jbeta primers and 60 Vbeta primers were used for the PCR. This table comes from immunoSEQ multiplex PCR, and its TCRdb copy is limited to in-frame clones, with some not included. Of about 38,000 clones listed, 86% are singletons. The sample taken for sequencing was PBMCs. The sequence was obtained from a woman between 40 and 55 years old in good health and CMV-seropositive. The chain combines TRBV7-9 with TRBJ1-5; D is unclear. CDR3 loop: CSSSLVSQPQHF. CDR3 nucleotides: TGTTCCAGCAGCCTCGTATCGCAGCCCCAGCATTTT.